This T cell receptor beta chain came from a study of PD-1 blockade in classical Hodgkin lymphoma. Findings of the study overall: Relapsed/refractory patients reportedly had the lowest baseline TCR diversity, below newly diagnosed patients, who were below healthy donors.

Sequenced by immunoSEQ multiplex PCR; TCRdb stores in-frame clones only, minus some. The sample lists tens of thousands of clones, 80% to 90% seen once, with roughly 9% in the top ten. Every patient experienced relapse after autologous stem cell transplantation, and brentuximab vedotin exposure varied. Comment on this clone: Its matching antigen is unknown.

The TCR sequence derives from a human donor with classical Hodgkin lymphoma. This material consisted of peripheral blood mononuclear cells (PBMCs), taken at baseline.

For the CDR3, the DNA is TGTGCCAGCAGAGACAGCGGGAACTATGGCTACACCTTC. This codes for CASRDSGNYGYTF. The chain combines TRBV2 with TRBJ1-2, with D possibly TRBD1 on 5 matching bases. The CDR3 is made up of 13 amino acids. CDR1 and CDR2 from the germline V gene are SNHLY and FYNNEI. Trimming removed 6 bases from V and 2 bases from J, with 10 bases in between.